This TCR beta chain was sequenced for a study of cytomegalovirus exposure and HLA in healthy donors. At the level of the study: Researchers previously reported finding some 110 million unique TCR beta sequences from roughly 170 million T cells. HLA-typed donors contributed around 88 million unique TCRs, which were held in an early data release.

PCR amplification relied on 60 Vbeta primers (plus 13 Jbeta primers). Method: immunoSEQ multiplex PCR; TCRdb's copy keeps in-frame clones and lacks some. There are 120,000 to 150,000 clones in the sample; less than 80% occur only once, and approximately 8.2% lies in the top ten. The receptor's source is a woman aged 45-59 years in good health and CMV-seropositive. The sample taken for sequencing was PBMCs.

This CDR3 is CASSFSRGWGSSYEQYF. As DNA, the CDR3 is TGTGCCAGCAGCTTTAGCAGGGGGTGGGGGAGCTCCTACGAGCAGTACTTC. The J gene is TRBJ2-7, the V gene TRBV21-1; no DNA check was done on the table's D call, TRBD1. TRBV21-1 is assigned pseudogene status. The CDR3 has 17 amino acids.